This T cell receptor beta chain was obtained from a study of regulatory T cells in long-lasting Graves disease. Arm-PCR of CDR3 regions and iRepertoire HTBI primers were used to build TCR beta libraries. Each CDR3 protein gets one entry after TCRdb re-called the multiplex PCR reads with MiXCR. Seen here are roughly 260,000 distinct CDR3 sequences, around 19% observed once, and the top ten hold around 15%. The sample's time point: newly diagnosed GD, antithyroid drugs for less than 3 months. After RNA was extracted from PBMCs, the TCR library was made from it. This clonotype was observed many times. The J segment lost 7 bases and the V segment lost 4 bases, leaving 7 bases of the junction unmatched. In germline, CDR1 is LGHDT, CDR2 YNNKEL (reference sequence). The CDR3 runs 16 residues. The sample was also reused in another study, on T cells in Graves' hyperthyroidism and ophthalmopathy.

The TCR sequence derives from a woman in her twenties or thirties with Graves disease. This specimen was peripheral blood mononuclear cells (PBMCs), taken at new diagnosis, from a patient treated with antithyroid drugs. The rearrangement links TRBV3-1 to TRBJ1-6; 10 bases line up with TRBD1. This CDR3 is CASSLSGQGGNSPLHF. The CDR3, as DNA: TGTGCCAGCAGCCTCTCAGGACAGGGGGGAAATTCACCCCTCCACTTT. The variable domain in full, with the rest retrieved from reference TRBV3-1 and TRBJ1-6, is DTAVSQTPKYLVTQMGNDKSIKCEQNLGHDTMYWYKQDSKKFLKIMFSYNNKELIINETVPNRFSPKSPDKAHLNLHINSLELGDSAVYFCASSLSGQGGNSPLHFGNGTRLTVT.